One and the same sample provided the 6 T cell receptor beta chains below, sequenced in a study of blood T cell repertoires in COVID-19. Generated by immunoSEQ multiplex PCR, the TCRdb table keeps only in-frame clones and is missing some. The repertoire consists of 140,000 or so clones, with 84% occurring once and the leading ten covering less than 4%. The sequencing sample was made of PBMCs or T cells enriched from blood (not recorded which). These receptors were taken from a woman in her 50s with acute COVID-19.

The chain has TRBV30 and TRBJ1-2, with 7 bases lining up with TRBD1. CDR1 is GTSNPN, CDR2 SVGIG, per germline (reference sequence). J was trimmed by 4 bases and V by 0 bases; bases with no gene match: 2. The CDR3 runs 13 residues. The CDR3: CAWSVGQTYGYTF. The CDR3 DNA reads as TGTGCCTGGAGTGTGGGACAGACCTATGGCTACACCTTC.

The chain has TRBV3-1 (or the pseudogene TRBV3-2) and TRBJ2-5; perhaps TRBD1 as D (5 bases). V gave up 4 bases and J gave up 3 bases, with 18 bases separating them. CDR3 length: 16 residues. Germline V gene sequence: CDR1 LGHDT, CDR2 YNNKEL (reference sequence). The CDR3 sequence is CASSRRRASLKETQYF. CDR3 sequence (DNA): TGTGCCAGCAGCCGACGCAGGGCGAGTTTAAAAGAGACCCAGTACTTC.

J is TRBJ2-7 and V is TRBV19, with 10 bases that match TRBD1. In germline, CDR1 is LNHDA, CDR2 SQIVND (reference sequence). The CDR3 has 15 amino acids. V dropped 3 bases and J dropped 4; count of bases not matched to a gene: 6. The CDR3 coding sequence is TGTGCCAGTAGTATGCTCGCGGGACAGGGGTACGAGCAGTACTTC. Its translation is CASSMLAGQGYEQYF.

The rearrangement links TRBV7-9 to TRBJ2-3; 8 bases fit TRBD1. After removal of 4 bases from V and 1 base from J, the junction contained 10 bases not matched to a gene. This CDR3 contains 17 residues. Per the germline V gene, CDR1 is SEHNR and CDR2 is FQNEAQ (reference sequence). CDR3 DNA sequence: TGTGCCAGCAGCTCATCACCGACAGGGGTCCGCACAGATACGCAGTATTTT. Its translation is CASSSSPTGVRTDTQYF.

The V and J genes are TRBV27 and TRBJ1-6, with no clear D. Germline-derived CDR1 and CDR2 are MNHEY and SMNVEV (reference sequence). Trimming stripped 5 bases from V and 4 bases from J, with 18 bases between. The CDR3 length is 17 residues. CDR3 sequence: CASSPRSRSIYNSPLHF. The CDR3 nucleotides read TGTGCCAGCAGTCCCCGGTCCCGTTCTATTTATAATTCACCCCTCCACTTT.

CDR3 sequence reads: CASSRRQALDYGYTF. CDR3 DNA: TGTGCCAGCAGTAGAAGACAGGCCCTGGACTATGGCTACACCTTC. The V gene is TRBV11-3, the J gene TRBJ1-2, with TRBD1 as a possible D gene (6 bases). Germline V gives CDR1 SGHNT, CDR2 YENEEA. Trimming removed 6 bases at V and 3 bases at J, with 17 bases between. The CDR3 is 15 residues long.